This TCR beta chain emerged from a study of shared clonotypes between healthy human individuals. Original methodology: Without quality scores, immunoSEQ junctional reads could not be filtered like full-length reads. The data were produced by immunoSEQ multiplex PCR, yet TCRdb's version contains in-frame clones alone and is incomplete. V and J calls and clone size are copied from that table; D and trimming were computed from the DNA. The table shows 450,000 or so clones, with 75% to 80% occurring only once. Healthy HIV-negative adults without recent acute infections or vaccinations served as donors. The donors were all Caucasian adults (living in Nashville, Tennessee). This CDR3 has 13 amino acids. CDR1 and CDR2 (germline): KGHSH, LQKENI. V shed 7 bases, J shed 5 bases, and the junction held 4 bases outside the gene matches.

J is TRBJ1-2 and V is TRBV18; the match to TRBD1 covers 10 bases. Input material: PBMCs. The receptor's source is a woman aged 40 to 50 in good health. Some clones in this sample may be carry-over from other donors' samples. Written as DNA, the CDR3 is TGTGCCAGCTTCCGGGACAGGGGTTATGGCTACACCTTC. Protein sequence: CASFRDRGYGYTF.